The 20 T cell receptor beta chains listed next were all sequenced from one sample in a study of blood T cell repertoires in COVID-19. Some clones are missing from TCRdb's copy, which holds only in-frame ones; the method was immunoSEQ multiplex PCR. This repertoire shows 130,000 or so clones, roughly 81% found once; its top ten account for more than 10%. Sequenced: peripheral blood. The receptor source for this set is a human donor in a cohort sampled during active COVID-19.

The V and J genes are TRBV25-1 and TRBJ1-5, with a possible D match to TRBD1 (5 bases). Germline loops: CDR1 MGHDK, CDR2 SYGVNS. The CDR3 consists of 13 residues. V was trimmed by 3 bases and J by 7 bases, leaving 10 bases between them. The CDR3 DNA sequence: TGTGCCAGCAGTGACCAGGGTCACCAGCCCCAGCATTTT. This sequence encodes CASSDQGHQPQHF.

The J gene is TRBJ1-1, the V gene TRBV4-2; 10 nucleotides line up with TRBD1. Germline assignment: CDR1 LGHNA and CDR2 YNFKEQ. Trimming at V came to 4 bases and at J to 4 bases, leaving 15 bases not matched to a gene. CDR3 length: 18 residues. CDR3 sequence: CASSPSTGQGLLGTEAFF. CDR3 bases: TGTGCCAGCAGCCCGAGTACGGGACAGGGGCTTTTGGGCACTGAAGCTTTCTTT.

This sequence joins TRBV5-1 and TRBJ1-4; D gene ambiguous. Germline V gene data show CDR1 as SGHRS and CDR2 as YFSETQ. V was shortened by 3 bases and J by 0 bases, with 15 bases between the two germline ends. The CDR3 runs to 17 residues. Here the CDR3 DNA reads TGCGCCAGCAGCTGGCTCGGGAGCGGAGCAACTAATGAAAAACTGTTTTTT. It encodes CASSWLGSGATNEKLFF.

This chain uses TRBV4-1 with TRBJ1-2; tentatively, D is TRBD1 (5 bases). The CDR3 covers 17 residues. The germline V gene encodes CDR1 MGHRA and CDR2 YSYEKL. V lost 0 bases and J 4 bases, leaving 18 bases between the germline ends. CDR3 in DNA: TGCGCCAGCAGCCAAGATCGGGGGAAGGGAATAGGCTATGGCTACACCTTC. Translated, it gives CASSQDRGKGIGYGYTF.

The chain joins TRBV6-2 or TRBV6-3 to TRBJ2-7; TRBD1 agrees at 11 bases. CDR1 MNHEY and CDR2 SVGEGT come from the germline V gene. V lost 4 bases, J lost 5 bases, and 10 bases stayed unmatched. This CDR3 contains 16 residues. The CDR3 DNA reads as TGTGCCAGCAGTTCGTATTCCGGGACAGGGGGACACGAGCAGTACTTC. Translation: CASSSYSGTGGHEQYF.

This clone was recorded at least ten times. J is TRBJ2-1 and V is TRBV9; 7 positions match TRBD1. The ends lost 3 bases at V and 2 bases at J; junction bases unmatched: 2. Germline CDR1 SGDLS, CDR2 YYNGEE. The CDR3 consists of 14 residues. In DNA, the CDR3 is TGTGCCAGCAGCGCGACAGGGACCTACAATGAGCAGTTCTTC. Its protein product is CASSATGTYNEQFF.

The chain combines TRBV7-9 with TRBJ2-5; possible D gene TRBD1, 5 bases. The germline V and J ends were trimmed by 5 bases and 2 bases, with 12 bases remaining between them. Per germline, CDR1 SEHNR and CDR2 FQNEAQ (reference sequence). This CDR3 spans 14 amino acids. Written as DNA, the CDR3 is TGTGCCAGCAGCCCCCCCCCAGGGCAAGAGACCCAGTACTTC. Translating gives CASSPPPGQETQYF.

The V call is TRBV6-6, the J call TRBJ1-1; 8 positions match TRBD1. The CDR3 has 15 residues. Germline CDR1 is MNHNY and CDR2 is SVGAGI (reference sequence). V lost 6 bases, J lost 1 base, and 7 bases stayed unmatched. The CDR3 nucleotides read TGTGCCAGCAGGCGGGCAGGGGGCACGAACACTGAAGCTTTCTTT. Amino acid sequence: CASRRAGGTNTEAFF.

This clone was counted a single time. The chain recombines TRBV6-5 with TRBJ1-1, with no clear D. V was pared by 6 bases and J by 1 base, with 15 bases between. Looked up from germline, CDR1 is MNHEY and CDR2 is SVGAGI. This CDR3 region has 15 residues. The DNA of the CDR3 is TGTGCCAGCAGCTCCGGACTCACGGAGAACACTGAAGCTTTCTTT. This codes for CASSSGLTENTEAFF.

This chain connects TRBV4-1 to TRBJ1-2; 7 bases align to TRBD1. Unmatched junction bases numbered 5, after V lost 4 bases and J lost 0 bases. This CDR3 comprises 15 residues. Germline lookup yields CDR1 MGHRA and CDR2 YSYEKL. CDR3 coding DNA: TGCGCCAGCAGCCCGGGACAGCCGGCTAACTATGGCTACACCTTC. Its translation is CASSPGQPANYGYTF.

The chain is built from TRBV9 and TRBJ2-3; 9 bases align to TRBD2. Trimming at V came to 2 bases and at J to 5 bases, leaving 3 bases not matched to a gene. Germline assignment: CDR1 SGDLS and CDR2 YYNGEE. The CDR3 is 14 amino acids. The CDR3, as DNA: TGTGCCAGCAGCGTTAGCGGGGGATTAGATACGCAGTATTTT. Its translation is CASSVSGGLDTQYF.

The rearrangement links TRBV3-1 (or the pseudogene TRBV3-2) to TRBJ2-3; 7 bases map to TRBD1. The CDR3 runs 14 residues. Looked up from germline, CDR1 is LGHDT and CDR2 is YNNKEL (reference sequence). The trim removed 7 bases at V and 1 base at J, leaving 5 bases unmatched. The CDR3 region has the DNA TGTGCCAGCAAAGACAGGGTCGGCACAGATACGCAGTATTTT. This encodes CASKDRVGTDTQYF.

This clone was picked up one time. The chain uses TRBV3-1 (or the pseudogene TRBV3-2) and TRBJ1-2; no clear D gene. Trimming pared 1 base from V and 6 bases from J, leaving 6 bases between. The CDR3 covers 12 residues. The germline gives CDR1 LGHDT, CDR2 YNNKEL (reference sequence). CDR3 loop: CASSQGSNGYTF. CDR3 nucleotide sequence: TGTGCCAGCAGCCAAGGGAGCAATGGCTACACCTTC.

This rearrangement joins TRBV3-1 (or the pseudogene TRBV3-2) to TRBJ2-7, with a tentative D call TRBD2 (6 bases). Deletions cut 3 bases from V and 3 bases from J, with 18 bases between. CDR3 length equals 16 residues. Per germline, CDR1 LGHDT and CDR2 YNNKEL (reference sequence). CDR3 sequence: CASSQGGRALFYEQYF. The CDR3 DNA reads as TGTGCCAGCAGCCAGGGAGGACGGGCTCTGTTCTACGAGCAGTACTTC.

The chain recombines TRBV7-9 with TRBJ2-5; 15 positions agree with TRBD2. Looked up from germline, CDR1 is SEHNR and CDR2 is FQNEAQ (reference sequence). This CDR3 contains 18 residues. The J segment lost 1 base and the V segment lost 5 bases, leaving 8 bases of the junction unmatched. The CDR3 nucleotides read TGTGCCAGCAGCCTAGGACTAGCGGGGGGGCTGTTCCAAGAGACCCAGTACTTC. Protein product: CASSLGLAGGLFQETQYF. The full variable domain, with the rest looked up from reference TRBV7-9 and TRBJ2-5, is DTGVSQNPRHKITKRGQNVTFRCDPISEHNRLYWYRQTLGQGPEFLTYFQNEAQLEKSRLLSDRFSAERPKGSFSTLEIQRTEQGDSAMYLCASSLGLAGGLFQETQYFGPGTRLLVL.

This chain connects TRBV6-2 or TRBV6-3 to TRBJ1-5, with D tentatively TRBD1 (6 bases). V shed 2 bases and J shed 4 bases, with 12 bases lying between them. CDR3 length: 15 residues. Per the germline V gene, CDR1 is MNHEY and CDR2 is SVGEGT. CDR3 region: CASSYRGTPNQPQHF. The CDR3 DNA follows: TGTGCCAGCAGTTACAGAGGGACACCTAATCAGCCCCAGCATTTT.

The V call is TRBV19, the J call TRBJ2-3, with TRBD1 matching over 10 bases. The CDR3 is 13 amino acids. Germline CDR1 reads LNHDA; CDR2 reads SQIVND (reference sequence). Trimming cost V 9 bases and J 2 bases; bases outside gene matches: 2. The CDR3 DNA reads TGTGCCAGCAGACAGGGGGCCACAGATACGCAGTATTTT. This codes for CASRQGATDTQYF. The whole variable domain, filled in from reference TRBV19 and TRBJ2-3, reads DGGITQSPKYLFRKEGQNVTLSCEQNLNHDAMYWYRQDPGQGLRLIYYSQIVNDFQKGDIAEGYSVSREKKESFPLTVTSAQKNPTAFYLCASRQGATDTQYFGPGTRLTVL.

The V call is TRBV19, the J call TRBJ2-7, with a weak D call TRBD1 (6 bases). Germline loops: CDR1 LNHDA, CDR2 SQIVND (reference sequence). The CDR3 length is 14 residues. V lost 5 bases, J lost 1 base, and 12 bases lay in between. DNA for the CDR3: TGTGCCAGTAGTTCCGCACAGGGTTCCTACGAGCAGTACTTC. This codes for CASSSAQGSYEQYF.

The chain is built from TRBV28 and TRBJ1-2; unclear D gene. The CDR3 is 14 residues long. Deletions cut 1 base from V and 2 bases from J, with 8 bases between. Germline-derived CDR1 and CDR2 are MDHEN and SYDVKM. CDR3 sequence reads: CASSLLGRNYGYTF. As DNA, the CDR3 is TGTGCCAGCAGTTTATTAGGCAGGAACTATGGCTACACCTTC.

V usage is TRBV9 and J usage is TRBJ2-1, with D unclear. CDR3 length: 14 amino acids. Per germline, CDR1 SGDLS and CDR2 YYNGEE. The V end was cut by 4 bases, the J end by 9 bases, with 17 bases between. The CDR3 DNA sequence: TGTGCCAGCAGCAAAAACCCGAACCGCGGTGAGCAGTTCTTC. Its protein is CASSKNPNRGEQFF.